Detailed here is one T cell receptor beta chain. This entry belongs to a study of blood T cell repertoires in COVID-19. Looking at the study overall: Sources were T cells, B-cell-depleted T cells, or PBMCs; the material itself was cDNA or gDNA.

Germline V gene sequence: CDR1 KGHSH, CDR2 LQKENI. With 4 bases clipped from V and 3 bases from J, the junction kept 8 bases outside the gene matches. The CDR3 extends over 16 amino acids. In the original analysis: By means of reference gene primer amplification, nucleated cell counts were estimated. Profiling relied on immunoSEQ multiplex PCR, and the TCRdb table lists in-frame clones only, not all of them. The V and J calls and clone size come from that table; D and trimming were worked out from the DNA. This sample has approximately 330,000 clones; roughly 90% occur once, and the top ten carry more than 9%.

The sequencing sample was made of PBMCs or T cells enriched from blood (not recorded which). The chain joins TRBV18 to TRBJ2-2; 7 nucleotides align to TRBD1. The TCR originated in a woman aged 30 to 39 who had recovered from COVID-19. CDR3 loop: CASSQSLGQHTGELFF. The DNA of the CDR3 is TGTGCCAGCTCACAATCCTTGGGACAGCACACCGGGGAGCTGTTTTTT.